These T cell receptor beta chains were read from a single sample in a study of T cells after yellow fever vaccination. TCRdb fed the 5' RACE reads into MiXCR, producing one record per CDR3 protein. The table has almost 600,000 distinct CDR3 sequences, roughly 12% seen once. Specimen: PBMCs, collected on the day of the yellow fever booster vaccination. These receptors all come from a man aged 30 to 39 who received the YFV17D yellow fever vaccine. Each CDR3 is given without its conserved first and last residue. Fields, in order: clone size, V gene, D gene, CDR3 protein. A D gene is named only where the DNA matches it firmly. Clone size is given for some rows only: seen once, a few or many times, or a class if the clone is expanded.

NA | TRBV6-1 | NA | ASRPSFRGASGFDYEQY
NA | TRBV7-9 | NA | ASSLAGYGDTQY
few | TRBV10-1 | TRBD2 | ASSPAVSGSAADTQY
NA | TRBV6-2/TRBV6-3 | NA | ASTVTGNLNNEQF
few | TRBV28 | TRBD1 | ASSPPGQGSEKLF
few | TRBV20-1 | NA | SAPSHTGNTEAF
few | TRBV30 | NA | AWATGTVNTGELF
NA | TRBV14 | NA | ASSQEGVLYGYT
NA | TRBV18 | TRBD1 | ASSADRVGQY
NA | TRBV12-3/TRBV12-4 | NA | ASSLTDSGNTIY
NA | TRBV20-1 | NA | SARPEGVTNTEAF
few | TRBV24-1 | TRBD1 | ATSSGGEDTGELF
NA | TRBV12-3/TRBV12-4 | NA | ASRITNSPLH
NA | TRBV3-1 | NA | ASSLGASSGEQF
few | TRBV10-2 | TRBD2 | ASGGLAAYNEQF
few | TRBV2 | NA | ASSRSAGETQY
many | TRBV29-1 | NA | SVQGQNTGELF
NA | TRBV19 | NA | ASSMSLASDTQY
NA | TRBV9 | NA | ASSVSRGQANTGELF
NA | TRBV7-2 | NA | ASSSSGREETQY
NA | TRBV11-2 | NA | ASSLVRAIYEQY
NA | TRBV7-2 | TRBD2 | ASSRTSGKINNEQF
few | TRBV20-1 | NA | SASDLGQGGQY
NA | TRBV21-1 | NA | ASSKASRTMDTQY
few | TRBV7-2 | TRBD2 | ASSLVLGGSGRNNEQF
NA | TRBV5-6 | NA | ASTHGLGMSDTQY
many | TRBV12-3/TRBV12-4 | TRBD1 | ASRTGQGTNEQF
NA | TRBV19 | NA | ASRNLPLNEQF
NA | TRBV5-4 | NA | ASSLRVWAGQETQY
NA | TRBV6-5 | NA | ASSYSLPSDTGELF
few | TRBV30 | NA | AWSVLEGTTEAF
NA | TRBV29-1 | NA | SVDSHTGELF
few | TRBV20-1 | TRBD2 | SASSGGATTYEQY
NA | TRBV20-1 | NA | SLPRVYEQF
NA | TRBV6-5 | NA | ASSYSGLARTQETQY
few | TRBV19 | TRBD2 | ASSIGGGGNNEQF
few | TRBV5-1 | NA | ASSSRDNTEAF
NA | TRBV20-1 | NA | SASPGRGWYNEQF
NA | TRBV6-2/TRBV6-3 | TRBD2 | ASSLADNEQF
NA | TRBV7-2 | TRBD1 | ASSRSQGAGQY
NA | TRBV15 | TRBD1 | ATSRDPQGEVLYNEQF
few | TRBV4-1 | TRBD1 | ASSKGPGQGMVNQPQH
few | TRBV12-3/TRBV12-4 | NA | ASGLAPIGELF
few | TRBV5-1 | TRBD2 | ASTRDGLVSVGELF
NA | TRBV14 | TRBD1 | ELGQGTDTQY
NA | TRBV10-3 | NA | AISGGAGGTGELF
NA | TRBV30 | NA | AQPYEQY
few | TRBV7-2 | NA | ASSLQPFGGLGYT
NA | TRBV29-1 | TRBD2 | SVDRSGTDSDTQY
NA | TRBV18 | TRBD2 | ASSPKRGSTDTQY